What follows are 10 T cell receptor beta chains derived from one specimen sequenced in a study of cytomegalovirus exposure and HLA in healthy donors. Both 60 Vbeta primers and 13 Jbeta primers went into the PCR. Here immunoSEQ multiplex PCR was the method, and the copy in TCRdb shows in-frame clones only, minus some. The sample lists 200,000 or so clones; roughly four fifths were seen once. The sequenced material came from PBMCs. The receptors stem from a woman between 50 and 59 years old in good health and CMV-seropositive.

This clone was detected a few times. The chain combines TRBV2 with TRBJ1-1; no clear D. Trimming removed 4 bases from V and 10 bases from J, with 10 bases in between. This CDR3 is built from 11 residues. Germline V lookup: CDR1 SNHLY, CDR2 FYNNEI. CDR3 residues: CASSARRVAFF. The CDR3 bases are TGTGCCAGCAGTGCAAGACGGGTAGCTTTCTTT. Drawing the rest from reference TRBV2 and TRBJ1-1, the complete variable domain is EPEVTQTPSHQVTQMGQEVILRCVPISNHLYFYWYRQILGQKVEFLVSFYNNEISEKSEIFDDQFSVERPDGSNFTLKIRSTKLEDSAMYFCASSARRVAFFGQGTRLTVV.

The rearrangement links TRBV29-1 to TRBJ1-5; 8 nucleotides line up with TRBD1. CDR3 length: 16 amino acids. The junction had 13 bases not matched to a gene; V was cut back by 6 bases and J by 3 bases. Germline V CDR1 and CDR2: SQVTM, ANQGSEA. The CDR3 loop is CSVPITGGPSNQPQHF. CDR3 bases: TGCAGCGTCCCCATTACAGGGGGTCCTTCCAATCAGCCCCAGCATTTT.

The chain is built from TRBV7-2 and TRBJ2-5, with a possible D match to TRBD1 (5 bases). This CDR3 has 15 amino acids. V shed 4 bases and J shed 4 bases, with 16 bases lying between them. Germline CDR1 and CDR2: SGHTA and FQGNSA. This CDR3 is CASSYLQGTRETQYF. CDR3 DNA sequence: TGTGCCAGCAGCTACCTTCAGGGAACTCGAGAGACCCAGTACTTC.

This chain uses TRBV9 with TRBJ2-2, with 7 bases aligning to TRBD2. J gave up 4 bases and V 0 bases, and 3 bases lay outside the gene matches. The CDR3 contains 15 residues. CDR1 is SGDLS and CDR2 is YYNGEE in the germline V gene. The CDR3 reads CASSVGPSGTGELFF. Here the CDR3 DNA reads TGTGCCAGCAGCGTAGGGCCTAGCGGCACCGGGGAGCTGTTTTTT.

The chain combines TRBV5-1 with TRBJ2-7; TRBD1 matches at 8 bases. V dropped 0 bases and J dropped 3; count of bases not matched to a gene: 11. The CDR3 has 17 amino acids. Germline V lookup: CDR1 SGHRS, CDR2 YFSETQ. The CDR3 region is CASSLVTSGTGFYEQYF. CDR3 sequence (DNA): TGCGCCAGCAGCTTGGTAACGTCCGGGACAGGATTCTACGAGCAGTACTTC.

This chain joins TRBV28 and TRBJ2-1; 9 bases are a match to TRBD2. The CDR3 is 16 residues long. With V trimmed by 4 bases and J by 3 bases, 7 bases remained unmatched. Germline assignment: CDR1 MDHEN and CDR2 SYDVKM. CDR3 amino acids: CASSSPTSGNYNEQFF. The CDR3 DNA sequence: TGTGCCAGCAGTTCACCGACTAGCGGAAACTACAATGAGCAGTTCTTC.

V gene TRBV5-6 combines with J gene TRBJ2-1; D gene ambiguous. Trimming left V 1 base short and J 0 bases short, with 8 bases between. Germline V lookup: CDR1 SGHDT, CDR2 YYEEEE. CDR3 size: 15 residues. This chain's CDR3 is CASSLLVSSYNEQFF. The DNA for the CDR3 is TGTGCCAGCAGCTTGTTAGTTAGCTCCTACAATGAGCAGTTCTTC. The full variable domain, completed using reference TRBV5-6 and TRBJ2-1, is DAGVTQSPTHLIKTRGQQVTLRCSPKSGHDTVSWYQQALGQGPQFIFQYYEEEERQRGNFPDRFSGHQFPNYSSELNVNALLLGDSALYLCASSLLVSSYNEQFFGPGTRLTVL.

This chain joins TRBV7-2 and TRBJ2-2; a weak D match, TRBD1 (5 bases). Germline CDR1 is SGHTA and CDR2 is FQGNSA. V lost 2 bases and J lost 7, with 8 bases in between. This CDR3 is 13 amino acids long. Written as DNA, the CDR3 is TGTGCCAGCAGCTTACAGGGTAACGGGGAGCTGTTTTTT. It encodes CASSLQGNGELFF.

This chain links TRBV6-5 with TRBJ1-5; D possibly corresponds to TRBD1 (5 bases). Per the germline V gene, CDR1 is MNHEY and CDR2 is SVGAGI. The CDR3 is 14 residues long. Trimming took off 8 bases at V and 4 bases at J, with 15 bases between the two ends. This CDR3 is CASSPGLLNQPQHF. The CDR3 DNA reads TGTGCCAGCTCCCCGGGACTTCTTAATCAGCCCCAGCATTTT.

The chain joins TRBV20-1 to TRBJ2-7; 10 nucleotides match TRBD1. Germline V CDR1 and CDR2: DFQATT, SNEGSKA (reference sequence). This CDR3 region has 11 residues. In DNA form, the CDR3 reads TGCAGTGCTAGAGAAGGAGACAGGGGGCTAGTC. Translation: CSAREGDRGLV.